The clone carrying this TCR beta chain was detected a few times. The entry originates in a study of blood T cell repertoires in COVID-19. Study-wide background: Spain, Italy and the United States supplied samples that represented acute and convalescent COVID-19. PBMCs, B-cell-depleted T cells, or T cells provided the cDNA or gDNA that made up the material.

This CDR3 has 11 amino acids. V gave up 3 bases and J gave up 7 bases, with 6 bases separating them. Germline CDR1 and CDR2: KGHSH and LQKENI. Per the original methods: Reference gene primers were amplified, and this amplification served to estimate nucleated cell counts. Using immunoSEQ multiplex PCR, the repertoire was profiled, and TCRdb retains in-frame clones only, with some absent. That table gives V, J and clone size, and the DNA gave D and trimming. Of some 110,000 clones listed, around 81% are singletons. Sequenced input: peripheral blood. The receptor's source is a woman in her 70s with acute or convalescent COVID-19. The chain is built from TRBV18 and TRBJ1-2; D is ambiguous. The CDR3 loop reads CASSPVVGYTF. DNA for the CDR3: TGTGCCAGCTCACCTGTAGTTGGCTACACCTTC.